A selection of T cell receptor beta chains follows, all from one sample in a study of identical twins. TCRdb reprocessed the 5' RACE reads with MiXCR, giving one entry per CDR3 protein. The profile covers around 650,000 distinct CDR3 sequences, with just over 7% appearing a single time and about 1.5% taken by the ten largest. This same sample was also part of a study on yellow fever vaccine responses in identical twins.

Input material: PBMCs. The receptor source for this set is a woman between 18 and 29 years old in good health. Each CDR3 is given with its conserved first and last residue. The D gene is left open where the match is weak. Clone size is stated in some rows and not others, as once, few, many or a class when expanded.

J,V,size,D,DNA,CDR3
TRBJ2-5,TRBV4-1,few,TRBD2,TGCGCCAGCAGCCAACGAACCTCCGGGACTAGCGGCGTCCAGTACTTC,CASSQRTSGTSGVQYF
TRBJ2-1,TRBV6-2/TRBV6-3,many,NA,TGTGCCAGCAGTTACGGCTGGGGGAGTGAGCAGTTCTTC,CASSYGWGSEQFF
TRBJ2-5,TRBV2,few,NA,TGTGCCAGCAGTGAATGGAAAGGGGAGACCCAGTACTTC,CASSEWKGETQYF
TRBJ2-2,TRBV6-1,NA,TRBD2,TGTGCCAGCAGGGAGGCGGGAGGGCCGACCGGGGAGCTGTTTTTT,CASREAGGPTGELFF
TRBJ2-5,TRBV10-2,NA,NA,TGCGCCAGCAGTGAGGCGGGAAGCCAAGAGACCCAGTACTTC,CASSEAGSQETQYF
TRBJ2-1,TRBV20-1,few,NA,TGCAGTGCCGTACTTAGCTCCTACAATGAGCAGTTCTTC,CSAVLSSYNEQFF
TRBJ2-1,TRBV12-3/TRBV12-4,many,NA,TGTGCCAGCAGTTTGGTCCAGGGAGGTAATGAGCAGTTCTTC,CASSLVQGGNEQFF
TRBJ2-2,TRBV28,NA,TRBD2,TGTGCCAGCGGAATAGCGGGAGGGCCGGCCGGGGAGCTGTTTTTT,CASGIAGGPAGELFF
TRBJ2-6,TRBV18,NA,NA,TGTGCCAGCTCACCCCGCGGCGTGTCTGGGGCCAACGTCCTGACTTTC,CASSPRGVSGANVLTF
TRBJ2-3,TRBV7-6,many,NA,TGTGCCAGCAGCTTAGCCTTGGGAGATACGCAGTATTTT,CASSLALGDTQYF
TRBJ1-4,TRBV6-5,many,NA,TGTGCCAGCAGTTACTCGATGGTGGAATTTGAAAAACTGTTTTTT,CASSYSMVEFEKLFF
TRBJ2-2,TRBV5-6,few,NA,TGTGCCAGCAGCCGACTTGGCAACGCGAACACCGGGGAGCTGTTTTTT,CASSRLGNANTGELFF
TRBJ2-5,TRBV29-1,NA,NA,TGCAGCGTTGGGATTCAGGCCTTCCCGCCGGGGGAGACCCAGTACTTC,CSVGIQAFPPGETQYF
TRBJ1-6,TRBV20-1,many,NA,TGCAGTGCTAGGTCGGACGAAAATAATTCACCCCTCCACTTT,CSARSDENNSPLHF
TRBJ2-6,TRBV18,NA,NA,TGTGCCAGCTCACCCTTTGCAGGGGTCTCTGGGGCCAACGTCCTGACTTTC,CASSPFAGVSGANVLTF
TRBJ2-5,TRBV9,few,NA,TGTGCCAGCAGCGTAGCGGGGGGCCGGGATGAGACCCAGTACTTC,CASSVAGGRDETQYF
TRBJ2-1,TRBV24-1,many,NA,TGTGCCACCAGTGGGGGGATAGGGATCTCCTACAATGAGCAGTTCTTC,CATSGGIGISYNEQFF
TRBJ1-1,TRBV5-1,many,NA,TGCGCCAGCAGCGAGTGGCTGAACACTGAAGCTTTCTTT,CASSEWLNTEAFF